This TCR beta chain was captured in a study of T-cell reconstitution after alpha-beta-depleted transplantation in children. Between the trimmed V and J ends, which lost 5 bases and 0 bases, there was a span of 11 bases. The CDR3 length is 15 residues. Germline loops: CDR1 SGHVS, CDR2 FNYEAQ. Unique molecular identifiers were incorporated into the prepared TCRbeta library. TCRdb re-called the PCR reads with MiXCR, one entry per CDR3 protein. The sample consists of some 490,000 distinct CDR3 sequences, about an eighth of them appearing once. This clonotype was counted many times. The genes are TRBV7-6 and TRBJ2-1; tentative D call: TRBD1 (5 bases). The receptor was derived from a human donor who donated a stem cell graft to a child with combined immunodeficiency. This sample comprised PBMCs from the stem cell graft donor, obtained from the stem cell graft. This CDR3 is CASSGYRSSYNEQFF. The CDR3 DNA reads as TGTGCCAGCAGCGGCTACAGGAGCTCCTACAATGAGCAGTTCTTC.